The entry below gives a single T cell receptor (beta chain) sequence along with its context. Sorting of unstimulated PBMCs yielded separate CD3+CD4+ and CD3+CD8+ fractions. The data originate from a study of T cell clones after liver transplantation. Overall study context: Three of the eight recipients were HCV-positive; the rest had non-autoimmune, non-viral transplant indications. At least one year of complete immunosuppression withdrawal without enzymes over twice normal defined tolerance.

In germline, CDR1 is KGHSH, CDR2 LQKENI. V gave up 4 bases and J gave up 1 base, with 13 bases separating them. The CDR3 is made up of 15 amino acids. Sequenced by immunoSEQ multiplex PCR; TCRdb stores in-frame clones only, minus some. The data contain tens of thousands of clones, around 70% of them singletons. This chain links TRBV18 with TRBJ1-1; D is undetermined. The source material was CD4+ T cells from blood, sampled at the 22-month timepoint. This TCR was sampled from a human patient who received a liver transplant. Some of the T cells might come from the graft donor. The CDR3: CASSQMRAENTEAFF. In DNA form, the CDR3 reads TGTGCCAGCTCACAAATGAGGGCAGAGAACACTGAAGCTTTCTTT. Full variable domain (missing parts from reference TRBV18 and TRBJ1-1): NAGVMQNPRHLVRRRGQEARLRCSPMKGHSHVYWYRQLPEEGLKFMVYLQKENIIDESGMPKERFSAEFPKEGPSILRIQQVVRGDSAAYFCASSQMRAENTEAFFGQGTRLTVV.